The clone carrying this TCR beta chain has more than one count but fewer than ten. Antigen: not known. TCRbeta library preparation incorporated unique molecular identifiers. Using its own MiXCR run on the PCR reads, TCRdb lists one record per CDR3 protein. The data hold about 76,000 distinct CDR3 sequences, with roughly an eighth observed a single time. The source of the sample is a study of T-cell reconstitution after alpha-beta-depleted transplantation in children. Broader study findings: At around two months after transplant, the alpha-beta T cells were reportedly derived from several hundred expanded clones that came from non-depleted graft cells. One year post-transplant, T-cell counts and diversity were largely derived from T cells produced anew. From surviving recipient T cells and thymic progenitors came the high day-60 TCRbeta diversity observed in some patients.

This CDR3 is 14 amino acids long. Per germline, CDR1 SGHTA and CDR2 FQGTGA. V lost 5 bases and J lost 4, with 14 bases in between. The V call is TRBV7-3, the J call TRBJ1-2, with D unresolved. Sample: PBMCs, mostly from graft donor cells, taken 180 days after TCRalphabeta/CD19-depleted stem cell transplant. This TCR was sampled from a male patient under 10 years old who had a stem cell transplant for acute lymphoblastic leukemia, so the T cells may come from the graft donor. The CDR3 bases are TGTGCCAGCAGCCCGGACGGCCGATCCTATGGCTACACCTTC. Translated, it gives CASSPDGRSYGYTF.